This record covers a single TCR beta chain. Method: immunoSEQ multiplex PCR; TCRdb's copy keeps in-frame clones and lacks some. The sample contains about 24,000 clones, about 62% of which appear only once. The record originates from a study of radiation and T cells in renal cell carcinoma. As to treatment: treatment-naive control, cytoreductive nephrectomy. The sequence was collected from a man in his forties or fifties with renal cell carcinoma. The sample consisted of tumor tissue, taken from a patient whose treatment was nephrectomy without radiotherapy.

CDR3 protein: CASSETGTGGGYTF. CDR3 nucleotides: TGTGCCAGCAGCGAAACCGGGACAGGGGGCGGCTACACCTTC. The chain recombines TRBV9 with TRBJ1-2; 12 bases agree with TRBD1. This CDR3 has 14 amino acids. Trimming cost V 3 bases and J 8 bases; bases outside gene matches: 5. The germline gives CDR1 SGDLS, CDR2 YYNGEE.